Listed here are 28 T cell receptor beta chains from one sample, sequenced in a study of T cell clonotyping in hematopoietic cell transplantation. Using immunoSEQ multiplex PCR, the repertoire was profiled, and TCRdb retains in-frame clones only, with some absent. The sample carries over 10,000 clones, approximately 51% recorded once. The sample taken for sequencing was peripheral blood mononuclear cells. The receptors come from a man in his fifties in good health. Some clones in this sample may be carry-over from other donors' samples.

The V call is TRBV2, the J call TRBJ2-5; 10 bases match TRBD2. The CDR3 totals 15 residues. With 10 bases clipped from V and 2 bases from J, the junction kept 10 bases outside the gene matches. CDR1 and CDR2 from the germline V gene are SNHLY and FYNNEI. CDR3 coding DNA: TGTGCCACTAAAGGGCTAGCGGGAGATCAAGAGACCCAGTACTTC. It specifies CATKGLAGDQETQYF.

This rearrangement joins TRBV30 to TRBJ1-5; possibly TRBD1 for D (5 bases). The germline gives CDR1 GTSNPN, CDR2 SVGIG (reference sequence). The length of the CDR3 is 13 residues. V was pared by 2 bases and J by 7 bases, with 12 bases between. The CDR3 nucleotides are TGTGCCTGGAGTTTAAGGGACGGCCAGCCCCAGCATTTT. It is translated as CAWSLRDGQPQHF. Variable domain in full (rest from reference TRBV30 and TRBJ1-5): SQTIHQWPATLVQPVGSPLSLECTVEGTSNPNLYWYRQAAGRGLQLLFYSVGIGQISSEVPQNLSASRPQDRQFILSSKKLLLSDSGFYLCAWSLRDGQPQHFGDGTRLSIL.

J is TRBJ2-1 and V is TRBV5-4; no clear D. CDR1 and CDR2 from the germline V gene are SGHNT and YYREEE (reference sequence). The V end was cut by 0 bases, the J end by 8 bases, with 9 bases between. The CDR3 extends over 13 amino acids. This CDR3 reads CASSLGLGDEQFF. The CDR3 DNA follows: TGTGCCAGCAGCTTGGGCCTGGGCGATGAGCAGTTCTTC.

The chain combines TRBV5-1 with TRBJ2-7; unclear D gene. The CDR3 contains 12 residues. The V end was cut by 4 bases, the J end by 4 bases, with 9 bases between. Germline V CDR1 and CDR2: SGHRS, YFSETQ. The DNA for the CDR3 is TGCGCCAGCAGCGGGGAAGGGTACGAGCAGTACTTC. Translated: CASSGEGYEQYF.

This clone was observed a few times. The chain recombines TRBV19 with TRBJ1-5; D remains unclear. The V gene lost 5 bases and the J gene lost 4 bases, with 9 bases spanning the gap. The CDR3 runs to 13 residues. Looked up from germline, CDR1 is LNHDA and CDR2 is SQIVND (reference sequence). The CDR3 loop is CASSGSANQPQHF. The CDR3 DNA sequence: TGTGCCAGTAGTGGGTCAGCAAATCAGCCCCAGCATTTT.

On this clone itself: One junction end disagrees with the germline gene, perhaps due to a read error. The chain combines TRBV30 with TRBJ1-1; D remains ambiguous. Germline V lookup: CDR1 GTSNPN, CDR2 SVGIG (reference sequence). This CDR3 comprises 11 residues. The CDR3 DNA reads TGTGCCTGGAGTGTACTTCGGTTGGTCCTATTT. It encodes CAWSVLRLVLF.

The rearrangement links TRBV5-1 to TRBJ2-1; D is uncertain. This CDR3 is built from 16 residues. Germline V lookup: CDR1 SGHRS, CDR2 YFSETQ. Trimming shortened V by 3 bases and J by 6 bases, and 19 bases separated the two germline ends. CDR3 nucleotide sequence: TGCGCCAGCAGCTGGGGAAGCAGGACCCCTAGCAATGAGCAGTTCTTC. It is translated as CASSWGSRTPSNEQFF.

This clone was observed once. This rearrangement joins TRBV30 to TRBJ1-1; no definite D call. The length of the CDR3 is 11 residues. V lost 2 bases to trimming and J lost 4 bases, with 5 bases between them. Germline CDR1 and CDR2: GTSNPN and SVGIG (reference sequence). The CDR3 DNA sequence: TGTGCCTGGAGTAATCCCACTGAAGCTTTCTTT. It encodes CAWSNPTEAFF. The full variable domain, with the rest looked up from reference TRBV30 and TRBJ1-1, is SQTIHQWPATLVQPVGSPLSLECTVEGTSNPNLYWYRQAAGRGLQLLFYSVGIGQISSEVPQNLSASRPQDRQFILSSKKLLLSDSGFYLCAWSNPTEAFFGQGTRLTVV.

This clone was seen a handful of times. The V and J genes are TRBV6-5 and TRBJ1-5; TRBD1 agrees at 7 bases. J lost 9 bases, V lost 6 bases, and 8 bases had no gene match. The CDR3 covers 13 residues. CDR1 and CDR2 from the germline V gene are MNHEY and SVGAGI. The CDR3 here is CASRTGRGGPQHF. In DNA form, the CDR3 reads TGTGCCAGCAGGACAGGGCGCGGTGGGCCCCAGCATTTT.

The CDR3 DNA sequence: TGTGCCAGTAGGGAGGCAGCCTATGGCTACACCTTC. This translates into CASREAAYGYTF. J is TRBJ1-2 and V is TRBV19; unclear D gene. The CDR3 is 12 amino acids. Germline CDR1 LNHDA, CDR2 SQIVND (reference sequence). Trimming cost V 6 bases and J 4 bases, with 9 bases left between them.

The J gene is TRBJ1-1, the V gene TRBV6-1; a possible D gene is TRBD1 (5 bases). Trimming removed 3 bases from V and 1 base from J, with 6 bases in between. The CDR3 is 13 amino acids. Per germline, CDR1 MNHNS and CDR2 SASEGT. The CDR3, as DNA: TGTGCCAGCAGTGAGAGGGGGAACACTGAAGCTTTCTTT. It codes for CASSERGNTEAFF.

V usage is TRBV4-3 and J usage is TRBJ1-2, with D uncertain. The CDR3 covers 16 residues. V shed 0 bases and J shed 4 bases, with 15 bases lying between them. Germline V lookup: CDR1 LGHNA, CDR2 YSLEER. CDR3 sequence (DNA): TGCGCCAGCAGCCAAGATCTCGCGGGCTACCCCTATGGCTACACCTTC. Its translation is CASSQDLAGYPYGYTF.

This rearrangement joins TRBV6-5 to TRBJ1-1; D unclear. The germline V gene has CDR1 MNHEY and CDR2 SVGAGI. The CDR3 loop spans 13 amino acids. Trimming left V 0 bases short and J 7 bases short, with 9 bases between. CDR3 sequence: CASSYSNAVEAFF. The DNA of the CDR3 is TGTGCCAGCAGTTACTCGAATGCGGTTGAAGCTTTCTTT.

V usage is TRBV29-1 and J usage is TRBJ1-2; TRBD1 might be the D (5 bases). Germline CDR1 and CDR2: SQVTM and ANQGSEA. V was clipped by 6 bases and J by 3 bases, with 17 bases between them. The CDR3 has 14 amino acids. For the CDR3, the DNA is TGCAGCGTGACCCCAACAGGTTCCTACTATGGCTACACCTTC. It codes for CSVTPTGSYYGYTF.

This clone turned up a few times. The chain employs TRBV30 and TRBJ2-2, with 8 bases aligning to TRBD1. Per germline, CDR1 GTSNPN and CDR2 SVGIG (reference sequence). This CDR3 has 13 amino acids. After removal of 7 bases from V and 9 bases from J, the junction contained 10 bases not matched to a gene. The CDR3 DNA reads TGTGCCTCGGACAGGGCTAACGCCAGGGAGCTGTTTTTT. This gives the protein CASDRANARELFF.

This clone was picked up a small number of times. The chain has TRBV30 and TRBJ2-7, with D possibly TRBD2 on 5 matching bases. V was cut by 3 bases and J by 2 bases, with 11 bases left in between. Per germline, CDR1 GTSNPN and CDR2 SVGIG (reference sequence). The CDR3 consists of 13 residues. CDR3 loop: CAWRRAGAYEQYF. In DNA form, the CDR3 reads TGTGCCTGGAGGAGGGCAGGAGCCTACGAGCAGTACTTC.

The V gene is TRBV7-6, the J gene TRBJ2-1; maybe TRBD1 (6 bases). Looked up from germline, CDR1 is SGHVS and CDR2 is FNYEAQ. The CDR3 is 15 residues long. Trimming shortened V by 5 bases and J by 6 bases, and 17 bases separated the two germline ends. The CDR3 bases are TGTGCCAGCAGCCCTCGACCGGGACAACCCAATGAGCAGTTCTTC. Its translation is CASSPRPGQPNEQFF.

This chain links TRBV25-1 with TRBJ2-4; D gene unclear. Between the trimmed V and J ends, which lost 3 bases and 7 bases, there was a span of 10 bases. The CDR3 runs 13 residues. Germline V CDR1 and CDR2: MGHDK, SYGVNS. The CDR3 DNA reads as TGTGCCAGCAGTGAGTTTGGCGGCAACATTCAGTACTTC. It is translated as CASSEFGGNIQYF.

V usage is TRBV10-3 and J usage is TRBJ2-5; the match to TRBD2 covers 8 bases. Per the germline V gene, CDR1 is ENHRY and CDR2 is SYGVKD. This CDR3 contains 13 residues. J lost 4 bases, V lost 6 bases, and 4 bases had no gene match. CDR3 nucleotides: TGTGCCATCAGGGGACTAGACCGAGAGACCCAGTACTTC. It encodes CAIRGLDRETQYF.

V gene TRBV6-6 combines with J gene TRBJ2-3; D tentatively fits TRBD1 or TRBD2 (5 bases each). V lost 6 bases to trimming and J lost 3 bases, with 19 bases between them. There are 16 residues in the CDR3. The germline V gene encodes CDR1 MNHNY and CDR2 SVGAGI (reference sequence). CDR3 nucleotide sequence: TGTGCCAGCAGCCCCGAGGGTAGGGACGGGACAGATACGCAGTATTTT. It translates to CASSPEGRDGTDTQYF.

This clone came up a few times. The J gene is TRBJ1-2, the V gene TRBV19; 7 bases map to TRBD1. The CDR3 totals 14 residues. The trim removed 4 bases at V and 4 bases at J, leaving 6 bases unmatched. Germline lookup yields CDR1 LNHDA and CDR2 SQIVND (reference sequence). Here the CDR3 DNA reads TGTGCCAGTAGTAAAGACAGGGCAATCTATGGCTACACCTTC. Translation gives CASSKDRAIYGYTF.

The table lists this clone with a few counts. The CDR3 reads CASSKRAATNEKLFF. Written as DNA, the CDR3 is TGTGCCAGCTCCAAAAGGGCAGCAACTAATGAAAAACTGTTTTTT. The chain carries TRBV6-5 and TRBJ1-4; no reliable D call. The CDR3 loop spans 15 amino acids. Germline CDR1 MNHEY, CDR2 SVGAGI. V was shortened by 8 bases and J by 0 bases, with 13 bases between the two germline ends.

The rearrangement links TRBV4-2 to TRBJ2-7; D is unclear. The CDR3 is 12 residues long. V was trimmed by 3 bases and J by 3 bases, leaving 6 bases between them. Germline V CDR1 and CDR2: LGHNA, YNFKEQ. Here the CDR3 reads CASSQPDYEQYF. CDR3 sequence (DNA): TGTGCCAGCAGCCAGCCCGACTACGAGCAGTACTTC.

The V and J genes are TRBV11-2 and TRBJ2-2; unclear D gene. The germline V gene encodes CDR1 SGHAT and CDR2 FQNNGV. Deletions cut 3 bases from V and 7 bases from J, with 12 bases between. The CDR3 sequence is 14 residues long. CDR3 bases: TGTGCCAGCAGCTTTCGTGCTCTTGGCGGGGAGCTGTTTTTT. This codes for CASSFRALGGELFF. The variable domain in full, completed from reference TRBV11-2 and TRBJ2-2, reads EAGVAQSPRYKIIEKRQSVAFWCNPISGHATLYWYQQILGQGPKLLIQFQNNGVVDDSQLPKDRFSAERLKGVDSTLKIQPAKLEDSAVYLCASSFRALGGELFFGEGSRLTVL.

This clone was detected only a few times. The chain links TRBV30 to TRBJ2-7; D is unresolved. CDR1 is GTSNPN and CDR2 is SVGIG in the germline V gene (reference sequence). The CDR3 sequence is 13 residues long. Between the trimmed V and J ends, which lost 0 bases and 8 bases, there was a span of 14 bases. The CDR3 DNA reads as TGTGCCTGGAGTGTAGACCCGCGTAGAAAGCAGTACTTC. This gives the protein CAWSVDPRRKQYF.

The chain is built from TRBV7-8 and TRBJ2-1, with 11 bases aligning to TRBD2. The CDR3 loop spans 15 amino acids. The V and J ends lost 8 bases and 9 bases, in that order; junction bases with no gene match: 12. Germline V lookup: CDR1 SGHVS, CDR2 FQNEAQ. CDR3 region: CASLMGASGRTEQFF. CDR3 DNA sequence: TGTGCCAGCCTCATGGGGGCTAGCGGGAGGACTGAGCAGTTCTTC. Full variable domain (missing parts from reference TRBV7-8 and TRBJ2-1): GAGVSQSPRYKVAKRGQDVALRCDPISGHVSLFWYQQALGQGPEFLTYFQNEAQLDKSGLPSDRFFAERPEGSVSTLKIQRTQQEDSAVYLCASLMGASGRTEQFFGPGTRLTVL.

V gene TRBV7-8 combines with J gene TRBJ2-7; 7 positions match TRBD1. Germline V gene lookup returns CDR1 SGHVS and CDR2 FQNEAQ. V was pared by 8 bases and J by 5 bases, with 9 bases of the junction left unmatched. The CDR3 consists of 13 residues. CDR3 residues: CASRPGGFDEQYF. The DNA for the CDR3 is TGTGCCAGCCGGCCAGGGGGATTCGACGAGCAGTACTTC.

This clone is termed medium-sized (0.01 to 0.1%). The chain uses TRBV6-5 and TRBJ2-5; D is undetermined. The V and J ends lost 2 bases and 3 bases respectively, with 7 bases between them. The length of the CDR3 is 13 residues. Germline CDR1 and CDR2: MNHEY and SVGAGI. DNA of the CDR3: TGTGCCAGCAGTTACGCCCCGAAAGAGACCCAGTACTTC. Amino acid sequence: CASSYAPKETQYF.